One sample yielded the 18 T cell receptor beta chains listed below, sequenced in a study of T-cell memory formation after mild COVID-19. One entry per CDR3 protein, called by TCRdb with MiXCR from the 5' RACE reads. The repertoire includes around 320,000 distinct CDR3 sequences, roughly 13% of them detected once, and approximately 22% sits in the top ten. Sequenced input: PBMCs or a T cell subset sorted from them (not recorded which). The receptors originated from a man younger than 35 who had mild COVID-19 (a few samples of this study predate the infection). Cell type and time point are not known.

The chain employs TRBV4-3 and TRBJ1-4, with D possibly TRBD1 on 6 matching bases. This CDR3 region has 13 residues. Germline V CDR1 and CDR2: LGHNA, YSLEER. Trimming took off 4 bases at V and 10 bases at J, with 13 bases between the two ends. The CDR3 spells CASSLTGQGKLFF. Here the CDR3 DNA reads TGCGCCAGCAGCCTAACAGGGCAGGGAAAACTGTTTTTT.

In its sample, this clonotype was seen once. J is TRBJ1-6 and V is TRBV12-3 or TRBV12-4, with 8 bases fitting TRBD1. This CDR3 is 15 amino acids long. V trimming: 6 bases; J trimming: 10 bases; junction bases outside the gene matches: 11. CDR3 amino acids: CASRDHGQGNSPLHF. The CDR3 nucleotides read TGTGCCAGCAGGGACCACGGACAGGGTAACTCACCCCTCCACTTT.

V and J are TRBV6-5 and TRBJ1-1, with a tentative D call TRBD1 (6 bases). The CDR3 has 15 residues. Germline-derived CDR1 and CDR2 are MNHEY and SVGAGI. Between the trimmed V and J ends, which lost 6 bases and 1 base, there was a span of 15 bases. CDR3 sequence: CASSRQASGNTEAFF. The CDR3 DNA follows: TGTGCCAGCAGCCGACAGGCGTCGGGGAACACTGAAGCTTTCTTT.

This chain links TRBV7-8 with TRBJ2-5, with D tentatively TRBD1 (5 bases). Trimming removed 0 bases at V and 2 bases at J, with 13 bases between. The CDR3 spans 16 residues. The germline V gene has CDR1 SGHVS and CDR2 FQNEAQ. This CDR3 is CASSLAKTVRQETQYF. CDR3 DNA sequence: TGTGCCAGCAGCTTAGCGAAGACAGTACGGCAAGAGACCCAGTACTTC.

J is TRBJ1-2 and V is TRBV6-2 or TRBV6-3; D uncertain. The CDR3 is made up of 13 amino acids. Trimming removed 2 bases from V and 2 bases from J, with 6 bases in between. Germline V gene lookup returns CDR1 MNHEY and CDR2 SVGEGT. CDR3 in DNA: TGTGCCAGCAGTTACGAGGAGAACTATGGCTACACCTTC. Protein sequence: CASSYEENYGYTF.

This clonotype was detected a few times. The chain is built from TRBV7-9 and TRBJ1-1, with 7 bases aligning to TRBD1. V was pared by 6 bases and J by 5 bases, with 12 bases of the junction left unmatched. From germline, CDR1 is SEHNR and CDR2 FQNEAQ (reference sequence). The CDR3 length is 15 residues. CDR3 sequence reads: CASRNRGGAGTEAFF. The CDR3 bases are TGTGCCAGCAGAAACCGAGGGGGCGCGGGGACTGAAGCTTTCTTT.

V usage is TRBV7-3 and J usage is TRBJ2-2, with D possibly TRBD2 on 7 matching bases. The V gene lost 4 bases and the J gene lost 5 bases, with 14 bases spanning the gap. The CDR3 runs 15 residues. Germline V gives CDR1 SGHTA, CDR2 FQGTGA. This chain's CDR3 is CASSWGGGMTGELFF. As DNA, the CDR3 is TGTGCCAGCAGCTGGGGCGGGGGCATGACCGGGGAGCTGTTTTTT.

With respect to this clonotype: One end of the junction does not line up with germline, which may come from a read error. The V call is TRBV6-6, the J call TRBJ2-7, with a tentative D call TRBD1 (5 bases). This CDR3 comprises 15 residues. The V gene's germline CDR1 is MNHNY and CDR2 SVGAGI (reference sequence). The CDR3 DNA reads TGTTCCAGCAGTTACTCCCCCGCCAGGGACTACGAGCAGTACTTC. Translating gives CSSSYSPARDYEQYF.

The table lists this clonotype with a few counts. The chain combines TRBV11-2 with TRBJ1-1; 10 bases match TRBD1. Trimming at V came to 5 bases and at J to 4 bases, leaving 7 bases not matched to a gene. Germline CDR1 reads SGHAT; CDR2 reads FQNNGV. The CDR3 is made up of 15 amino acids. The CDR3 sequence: CASSLDRGRSTEAFF. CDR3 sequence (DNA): TGTGCCAGCAGCCTTGACAGGGGGCGGAGCACTGAAGCTTTCTTT.

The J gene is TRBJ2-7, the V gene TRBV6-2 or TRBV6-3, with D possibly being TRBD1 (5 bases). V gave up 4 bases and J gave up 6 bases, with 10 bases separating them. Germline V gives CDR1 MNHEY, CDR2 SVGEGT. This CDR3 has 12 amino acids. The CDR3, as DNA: TGTGCCAGCAGTTTCACAGGTCGCGAGCAGTACGTC. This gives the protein CASSFTGREQYV.

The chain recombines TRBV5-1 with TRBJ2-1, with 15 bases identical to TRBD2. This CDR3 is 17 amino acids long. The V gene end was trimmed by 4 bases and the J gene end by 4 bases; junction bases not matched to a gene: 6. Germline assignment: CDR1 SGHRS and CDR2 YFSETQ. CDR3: CASSTGLAGGAYNEQFF. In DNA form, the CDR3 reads TGCGCCAGCAGCACCGGACTAGCGGGGGGGGCATACAATGAGCAGTTCTTC.

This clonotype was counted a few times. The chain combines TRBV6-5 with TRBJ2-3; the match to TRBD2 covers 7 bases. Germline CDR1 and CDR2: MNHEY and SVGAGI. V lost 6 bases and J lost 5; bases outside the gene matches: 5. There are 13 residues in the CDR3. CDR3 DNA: TGTGCCAGCAGGAGGCCGGGGGGAGATACGCAGTATTTT. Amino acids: CASRRPGGDTQYF.

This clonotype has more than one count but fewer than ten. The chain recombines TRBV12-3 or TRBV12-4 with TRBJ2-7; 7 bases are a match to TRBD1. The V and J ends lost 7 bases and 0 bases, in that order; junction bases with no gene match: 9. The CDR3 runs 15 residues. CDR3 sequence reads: CASKHRDSDSYEQYF. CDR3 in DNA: TGTGCCAGCAAACACCGGGACAGTGACTCCTACGAGCAGTACTTC.

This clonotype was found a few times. The CDR3 region is CSAQDRGIFSNQPQHF. CDR3 DNA: TGCAGTGCTCAAGACAGGGGGATTTTTAGCAATCAGCCCCAGCATTTT. The V call is TRBV20-1, the J call TRBJ1-5; 9 positions agree with TRBD1. From germline, CDR1 is DFQATT and CDR2 SNEGSKA (reference sequence). V was pared by 5 bases and J by 0 bases, with 8 bases of the junction left unmatched. The CDR3 sequence is 16 residues long.

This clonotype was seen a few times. The CDR3 is CASSQYHGSGNSPLHF. For the CDR3, the DNA is TGCGCCAGCAGCCAATATCATGGATCCGGTAATTCACCCCTCCACTTT. The chain joins TRBV4-1 to TRBJ1-6, with no clear D. Germline CDR1 and CDR2: MGHRA and YSYEKL. The CDR3 has 16 residues. Trimming removed 2 bases from V and 6 bases from J, with 14 bases in between.

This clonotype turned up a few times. The CDR3 reads CASSWRVTGELFF. Written as DNA, the CDR3 is TGTGCCAGCAGTTGGCGAGTTACCGGGGAGCTGTTTTTT. The chain links TRBV6-2 or TRBV6-3 to TRBJ2-2; D is unclear. V lost 4 bases, J lost 5 bases, and 8 bases lay in between. CDR1 MNHEY and CDR2 SVGEGT come from the germline V gene. The CDR3 has 13 residues.

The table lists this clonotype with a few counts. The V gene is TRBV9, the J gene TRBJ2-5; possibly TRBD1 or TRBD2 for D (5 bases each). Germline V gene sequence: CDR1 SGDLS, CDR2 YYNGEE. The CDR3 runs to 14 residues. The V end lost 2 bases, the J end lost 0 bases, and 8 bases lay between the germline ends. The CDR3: CASSVWDDQETQYF. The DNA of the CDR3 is TGTGCCAGCAGCGTTTGGGACGACCAAGAGACCCAGTACTTC.

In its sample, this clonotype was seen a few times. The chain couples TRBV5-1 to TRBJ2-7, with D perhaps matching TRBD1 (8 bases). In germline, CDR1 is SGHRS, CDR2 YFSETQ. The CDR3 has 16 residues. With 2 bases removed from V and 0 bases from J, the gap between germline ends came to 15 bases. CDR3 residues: CASSFGGTGRSYEQYF. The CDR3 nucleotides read TGCGCCAGCAGCTTCGGGGGGACAGGACGCTCCTACGAGCAGTACTTC.